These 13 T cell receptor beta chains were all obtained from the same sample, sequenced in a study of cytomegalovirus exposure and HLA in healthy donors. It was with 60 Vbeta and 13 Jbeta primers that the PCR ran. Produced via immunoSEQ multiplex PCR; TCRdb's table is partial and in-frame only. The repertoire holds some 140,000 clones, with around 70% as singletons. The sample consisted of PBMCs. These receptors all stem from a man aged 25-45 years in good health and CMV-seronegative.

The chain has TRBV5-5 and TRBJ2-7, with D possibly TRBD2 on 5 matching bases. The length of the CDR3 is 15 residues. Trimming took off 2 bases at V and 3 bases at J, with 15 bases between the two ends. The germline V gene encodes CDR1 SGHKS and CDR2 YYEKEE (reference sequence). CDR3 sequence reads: CASSFGSGKNYEQYF. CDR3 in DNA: TGTGCCAGCAGCTTTGGTTCCGGGAAAAACTACGAGCAGTACTTC.

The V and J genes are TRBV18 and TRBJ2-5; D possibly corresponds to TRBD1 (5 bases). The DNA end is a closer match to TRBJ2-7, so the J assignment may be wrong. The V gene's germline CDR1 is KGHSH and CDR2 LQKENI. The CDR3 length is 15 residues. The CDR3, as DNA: TGTGCCAGCTCCCGAGTTAGGACATCAGCCTACGAGCAGTACTTC. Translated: CASSRVRTSAYEQYF.

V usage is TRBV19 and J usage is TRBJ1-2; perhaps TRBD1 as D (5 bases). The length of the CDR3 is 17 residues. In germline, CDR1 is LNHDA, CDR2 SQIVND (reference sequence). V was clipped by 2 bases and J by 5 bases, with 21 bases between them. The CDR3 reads CASSISFVGGSGYGYTF. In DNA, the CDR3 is TGTGCCAGTAGTATAAGTTTCGTCGGGGGTTCGGGGTATGGCTACACCTTC.

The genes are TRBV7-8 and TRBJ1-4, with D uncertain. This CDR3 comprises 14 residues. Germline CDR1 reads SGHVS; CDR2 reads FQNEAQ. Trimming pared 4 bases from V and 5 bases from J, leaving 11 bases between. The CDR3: CASSSLRRNEKLFF. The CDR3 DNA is TGTGCCAGCAGCTCGCTTAGGAGGAATGAAAAACTGTTTTTT. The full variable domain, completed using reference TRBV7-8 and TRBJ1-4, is GAGVSQSPRYKVAKRGQDVALRCDPISGHVSLFWYQQALGQGPEFLTYFQNEAQLDKSGLPSDRFFAERPEGSVSTLKIQRTQQEDSAVYLCASSSLRRNEKLFFGSGTQLSVL.

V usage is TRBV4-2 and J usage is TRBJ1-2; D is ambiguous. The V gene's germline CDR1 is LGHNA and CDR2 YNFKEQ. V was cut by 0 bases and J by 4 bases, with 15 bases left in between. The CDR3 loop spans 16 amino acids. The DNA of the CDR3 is TGTGCCAGCAGCCAAGAAGGCAGACCCGGAGCCTATGGCTACACCTTC. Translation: CASSQEGRPGAYGYTF.

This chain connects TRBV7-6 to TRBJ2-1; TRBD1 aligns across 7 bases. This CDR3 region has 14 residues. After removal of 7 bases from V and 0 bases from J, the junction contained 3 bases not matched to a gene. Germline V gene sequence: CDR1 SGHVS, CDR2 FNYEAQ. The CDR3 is CASTSGGSYNEQFF. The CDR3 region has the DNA TGTGCCAGCACATCAGGGGGCTCCTACAATGAGCAGTTCTTC.

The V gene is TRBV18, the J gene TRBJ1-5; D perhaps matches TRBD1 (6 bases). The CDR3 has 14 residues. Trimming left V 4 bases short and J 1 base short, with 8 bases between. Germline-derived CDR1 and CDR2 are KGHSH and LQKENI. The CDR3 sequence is CASSQDRSNQPQHF. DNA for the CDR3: TGTGCCAGCTCACAAGACAGGAGCAATCAGCCCCAGCATTTT. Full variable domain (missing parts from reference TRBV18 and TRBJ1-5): NAGVMQNPRHLVRRRGQEARLRCSPMKGHSHVYWYRQLPEEGLKFMVYLQKENIIDESGMPKERFSAEFPKEGPSILRIQQVVRGDSAAYFCASSQDRSNQPQHFGDGTRLSIL.

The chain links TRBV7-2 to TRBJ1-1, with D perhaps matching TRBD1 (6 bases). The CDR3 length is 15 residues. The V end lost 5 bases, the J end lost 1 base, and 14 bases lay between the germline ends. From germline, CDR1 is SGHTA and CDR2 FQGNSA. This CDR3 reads CASSPEGGRNTEAFF. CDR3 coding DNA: TGTGCCAGCAGCCCCGAGGGGGGGCGGAACACTGAAGCTTTCTTT.

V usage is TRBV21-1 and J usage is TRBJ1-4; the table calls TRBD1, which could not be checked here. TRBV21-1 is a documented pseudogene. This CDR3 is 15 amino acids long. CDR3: CASSKGQGVEEKLFF. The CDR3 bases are TGTGCCAGCAGCAAAGGACAGGGGGTTGAAGAAAAACTGTTTTTT.

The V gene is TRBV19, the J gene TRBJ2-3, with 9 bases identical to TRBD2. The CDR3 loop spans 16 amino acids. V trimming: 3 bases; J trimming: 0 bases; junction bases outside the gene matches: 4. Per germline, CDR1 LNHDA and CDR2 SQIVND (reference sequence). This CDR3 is CASSMRSGGSTDTQYF. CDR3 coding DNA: TGTGCCAGTAGTATGAGAAGCGGGGGGAGCACAGATACGCAGTATTTT.

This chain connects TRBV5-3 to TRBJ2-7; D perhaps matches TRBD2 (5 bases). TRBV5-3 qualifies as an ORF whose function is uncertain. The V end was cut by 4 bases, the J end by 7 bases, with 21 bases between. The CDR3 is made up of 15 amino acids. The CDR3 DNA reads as TGTGCCAGAAGCCCACGCGGGTTTAAAGTTTTTGAGCAGTACTTC. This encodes CARSPRGFKVFEQYF.

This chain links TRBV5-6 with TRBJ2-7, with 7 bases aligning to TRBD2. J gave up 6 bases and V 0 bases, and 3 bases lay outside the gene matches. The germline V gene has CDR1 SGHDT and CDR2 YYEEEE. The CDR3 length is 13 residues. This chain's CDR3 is CASSLGWGGEQYF. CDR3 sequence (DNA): TGTGCCAGCAGCTTGGGGTGGGGGGGCGAGCAGTACTTC.

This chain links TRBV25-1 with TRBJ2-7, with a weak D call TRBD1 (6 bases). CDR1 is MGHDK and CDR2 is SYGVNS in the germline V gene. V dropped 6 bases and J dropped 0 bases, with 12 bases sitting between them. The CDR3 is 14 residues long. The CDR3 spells CASSGTPFSYEQYF. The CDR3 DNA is TGTGCCAGCAGCGGGACACCTTTCTCCTACGAGCAGTACTTC.